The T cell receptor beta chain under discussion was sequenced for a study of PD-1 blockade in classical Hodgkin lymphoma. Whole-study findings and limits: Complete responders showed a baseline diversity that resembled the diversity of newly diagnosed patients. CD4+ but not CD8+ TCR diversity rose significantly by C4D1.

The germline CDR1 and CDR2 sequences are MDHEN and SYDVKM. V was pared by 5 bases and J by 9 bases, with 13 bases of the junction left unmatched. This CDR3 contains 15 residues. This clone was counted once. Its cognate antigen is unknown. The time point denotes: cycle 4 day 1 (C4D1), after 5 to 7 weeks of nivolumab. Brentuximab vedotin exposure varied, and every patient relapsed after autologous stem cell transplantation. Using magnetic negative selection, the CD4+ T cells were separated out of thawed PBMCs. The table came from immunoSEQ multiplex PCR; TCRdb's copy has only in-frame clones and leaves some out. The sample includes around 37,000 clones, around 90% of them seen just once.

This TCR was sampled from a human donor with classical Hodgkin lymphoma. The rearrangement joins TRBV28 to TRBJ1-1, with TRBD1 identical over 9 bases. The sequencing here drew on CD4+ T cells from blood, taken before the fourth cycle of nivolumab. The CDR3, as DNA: TGTGCCAGCAGTCGCCCCGGGACAGGGACCTTTAAAGCTTTCTTT. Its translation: CASSRPGTGTFKAFF.